These 7 T cell receptor beta chains were all obtained from the same sample, sequenced in a study of blood T cell repertoires in COVID-19. Generated by immunoSEQ multiplex PCR, the TCRdb table keeps only in-frame clones and is missing some. The sample records some 93,000 clones, roughly 90% being singletons. The specimen sequenced was peripheral blood. The receptors were sampled from a woman aged 80 or over with acute or convalescent COVID-19.

The chain has TRBV18 and TRBJ1-6; unclear D gene. Trimming took 4 bases from V and 6 from J, leaving 7 bases between them. CDR1 and CDR2 from the germline V gene are KGHSH and LQKENI. The CDR3 extends over 13 amino acids. The CDR3 here is CASSLQVNSPLHF. The CDR3 DNA follows: TGTGCCAGCTCACTCCAGGTTAATTCACCCCTCCACTTT.

This chain uses TRBV9 with TRBJ1-1; D gene unclear. Trimming pared 4 bases from V and 2 bases from J, leaving 15 bases between. CDR3 length: 15 residues. Germline lookup yields CDR1 SGDLS and CDR2 YYNGEE. CDR3: CASSRIGGKNTEAFF. Written as DNA, the CDR3 is TGTGCCAGCAGCCGCATCGGCGGGAAAAACACTGAAGCTTTCTTT.

This chain links TRBV5-1 with TRBJ1-3, with D hard to call. The CDR3 runs to 14 residues. Trimming took off 0 bases at V and 3 bases at J, with 7 bases between the two ends. Germline V lookup: CDR1 SGHRS, CDR2 YFSETQ. The CDR3 nucleotides read TGCGCCAGCAGCTTGGGGCAGTTTGGAAACACCATATATTTT. Translated, it gives CASSLGQFGNTIYF.

The V and J genes are TRBV2 and TRBJ1-2; D possibly corresponds to TRBD1 (6 bases). Germline assignment: CDR1 SNHLY and CDR2 FYNNEI. The CDR3 is 15 residues long. The ends were cut back, 7 bases at V and 2 bases at J, with 17 bases in the middle. CDR3 in amino acids: CASTEDSLGNYGYTF. In DNA, the CDR3 is TGTGCCAGCACCGAGGACAGTCTGGGGAACTATGGCTACACCTTC.

The chain couples TRBV6-5 to TRBJ1-6, with D possibly TRBD1 on 6 matching bases. V lost 2 bases and J 9 bases, leaving 11 bases between the germline ends. The germline gives CDR1 MNHEY, CDR2 SVGAGI. The CDR3 loop spans 14 amino acids. CDR3: CASSYGTISSPLHF. Here the CDR3 DNA reads TGTGCCAGCAGTTACGGGACAATTAGTTCACCCCTCCACTTT.

The V and J genes are TRBV7-2 and TRBJ2-7, with 12 bases fitting TRBD1. The germline gives CDR1 SGHTA, CDR2 FQGNSA. J was trimmed by 3 bases and V by 5 bases; bases with no gene match: 14. The CDR3 totals 18 residues. Here the CDR3 DNA reads TGTGCCAGCAGCCCGGGACAGGGGGCGATAAGGGGAAACTACGAGCAGTACTTC. It yields the protein CASSPGQGAIRGNYEQYF.

The chain combines TRBV5-4 with TRBJ1-2; 7 nucleotides match TRBD1. CDR3 length equals 16 residues. The J segment lost 3 bases and the V segment lost 5 bases, leaving 13 bases of the junction unmatched. Per the germline V gene, CDR1 is SGHNT and CDR2 is YYREEE (reference sequence). The CDR3 protein is CASSSGTALGDYGYTF. In nucleotides, the CDR3 is TGTGCCAGCAGTTCCGGGACAGCCCTAGGGGACTATGGCTACACCTTC.